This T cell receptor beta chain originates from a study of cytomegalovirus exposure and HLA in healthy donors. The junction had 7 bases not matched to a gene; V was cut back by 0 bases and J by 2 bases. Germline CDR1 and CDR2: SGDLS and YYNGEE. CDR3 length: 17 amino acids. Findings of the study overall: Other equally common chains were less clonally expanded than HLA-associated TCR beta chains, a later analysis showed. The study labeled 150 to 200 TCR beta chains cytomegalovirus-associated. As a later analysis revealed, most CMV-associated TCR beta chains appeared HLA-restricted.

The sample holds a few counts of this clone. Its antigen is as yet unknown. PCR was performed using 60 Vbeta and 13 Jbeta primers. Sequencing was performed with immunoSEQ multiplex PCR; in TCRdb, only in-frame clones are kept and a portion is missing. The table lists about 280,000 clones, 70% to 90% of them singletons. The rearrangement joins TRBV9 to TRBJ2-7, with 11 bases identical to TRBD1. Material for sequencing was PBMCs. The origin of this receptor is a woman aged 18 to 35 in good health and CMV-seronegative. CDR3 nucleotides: TGTGCCAGCAGCGTAGGGTCCGGGGGACAGGGGGCCTACGAGCAGTACTTC. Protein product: CASSVGSGGQGAYEQYF.